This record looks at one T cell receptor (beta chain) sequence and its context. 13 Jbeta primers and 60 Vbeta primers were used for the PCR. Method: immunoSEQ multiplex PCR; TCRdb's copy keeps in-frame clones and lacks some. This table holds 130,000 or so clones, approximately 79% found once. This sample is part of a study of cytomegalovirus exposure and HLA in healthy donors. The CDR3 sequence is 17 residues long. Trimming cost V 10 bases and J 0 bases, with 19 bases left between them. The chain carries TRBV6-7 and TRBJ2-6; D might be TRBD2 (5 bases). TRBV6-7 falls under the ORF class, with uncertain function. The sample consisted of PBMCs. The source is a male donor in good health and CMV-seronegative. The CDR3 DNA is TGTGCCATTGGGGAGTGGTGGGGTTCCTCTGGGGCCAACGTCCTGACTTTC. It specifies CAIGEWWGSSGANVLTF.